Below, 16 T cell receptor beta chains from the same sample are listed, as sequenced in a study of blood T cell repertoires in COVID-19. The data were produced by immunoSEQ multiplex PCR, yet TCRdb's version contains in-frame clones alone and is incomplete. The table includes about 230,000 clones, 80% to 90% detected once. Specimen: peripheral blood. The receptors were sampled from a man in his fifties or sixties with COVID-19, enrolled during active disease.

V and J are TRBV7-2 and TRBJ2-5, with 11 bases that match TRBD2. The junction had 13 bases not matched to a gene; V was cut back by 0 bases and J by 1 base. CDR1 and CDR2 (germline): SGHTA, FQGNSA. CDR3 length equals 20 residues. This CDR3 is CASSLAMLASGRTSQETQYF. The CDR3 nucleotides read TGTGCCAGCAGCTTAGCGATGTTGGCTAGCGGGAGGACATCCCAAGAGACCCAGTACTTC.

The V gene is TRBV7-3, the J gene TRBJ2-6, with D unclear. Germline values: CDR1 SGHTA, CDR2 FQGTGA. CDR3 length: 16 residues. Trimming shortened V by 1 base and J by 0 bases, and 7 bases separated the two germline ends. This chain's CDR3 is CASSLSHSSGANVLTF. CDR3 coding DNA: TGTGCCAGCAGCTTAAGCCATAGCTCTGGGGCCAACGTCCTGACTTTC.

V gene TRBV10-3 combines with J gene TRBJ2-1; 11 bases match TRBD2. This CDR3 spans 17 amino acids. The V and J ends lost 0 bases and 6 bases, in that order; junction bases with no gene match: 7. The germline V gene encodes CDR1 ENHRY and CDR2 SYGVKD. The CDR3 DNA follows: TGTGCCATCAGTGAGTCGACGTTAGCGGGAGGGGGCAATGAGCAGTTCTTC. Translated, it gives CAISESTLAGGGNEQFF.

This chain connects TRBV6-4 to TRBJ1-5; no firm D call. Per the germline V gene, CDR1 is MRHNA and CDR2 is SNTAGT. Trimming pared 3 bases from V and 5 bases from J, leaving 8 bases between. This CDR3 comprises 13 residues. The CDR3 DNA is TGTGCCAGCAGTGAGGGCCTCGATCAGCCCCAGCATTTT. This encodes CASSEGLDQPQHF.

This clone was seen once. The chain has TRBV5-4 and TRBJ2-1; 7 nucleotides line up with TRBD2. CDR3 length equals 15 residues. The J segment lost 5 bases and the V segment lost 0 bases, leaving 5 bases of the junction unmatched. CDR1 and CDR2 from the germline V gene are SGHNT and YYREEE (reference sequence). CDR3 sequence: CASSLGSGLNNEQFF. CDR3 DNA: TGTGCCAGCAGCTTGGGTAGCGGGCTCAACAATGAGCAGTTCTTC.

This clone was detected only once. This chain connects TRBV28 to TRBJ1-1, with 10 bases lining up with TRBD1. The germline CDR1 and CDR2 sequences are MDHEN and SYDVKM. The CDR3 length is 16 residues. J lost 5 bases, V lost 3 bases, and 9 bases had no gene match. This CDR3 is CASSFSGGTGVTEAFF. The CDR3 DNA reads TGTGCCAGCAGTTTTTCTGGCGGGACAGGGGTAACTGAAGCTTTCTTT.

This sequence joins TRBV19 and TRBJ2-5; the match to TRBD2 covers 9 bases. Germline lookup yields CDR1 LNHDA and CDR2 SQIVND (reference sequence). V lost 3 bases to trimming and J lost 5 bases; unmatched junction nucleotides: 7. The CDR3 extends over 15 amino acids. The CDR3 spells CASSISSGVLETQYF. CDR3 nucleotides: TGTGCCAGTAGTATTTCTAGCGGGGTTTTGGAGACCCAGTACTTC.

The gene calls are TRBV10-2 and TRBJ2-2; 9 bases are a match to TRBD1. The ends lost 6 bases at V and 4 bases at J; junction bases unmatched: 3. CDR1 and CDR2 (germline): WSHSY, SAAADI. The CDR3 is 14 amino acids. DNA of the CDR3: TGCGCCAGCAGGGGACAGGGTTTCACCGGGGAGCTGTTTTTT. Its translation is CASRGQGFTGELFF.

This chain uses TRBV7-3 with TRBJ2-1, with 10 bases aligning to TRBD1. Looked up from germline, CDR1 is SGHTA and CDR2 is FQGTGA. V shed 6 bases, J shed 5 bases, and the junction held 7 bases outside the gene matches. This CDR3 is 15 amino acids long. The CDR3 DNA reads TGTGCCAGCAGTCCTGCCGGGACAGGGGACAATGAGCAGTTCTTC. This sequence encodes CASSPAGTGDNEQFF.

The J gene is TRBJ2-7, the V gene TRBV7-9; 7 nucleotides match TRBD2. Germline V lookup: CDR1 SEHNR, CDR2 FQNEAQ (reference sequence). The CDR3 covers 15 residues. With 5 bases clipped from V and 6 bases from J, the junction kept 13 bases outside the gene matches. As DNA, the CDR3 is TGTGCCAGCAGCCCTACGCTAGGACTAGGAAGCGAGCAGTACTTC. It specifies CASSPTLGLGSEQYF.

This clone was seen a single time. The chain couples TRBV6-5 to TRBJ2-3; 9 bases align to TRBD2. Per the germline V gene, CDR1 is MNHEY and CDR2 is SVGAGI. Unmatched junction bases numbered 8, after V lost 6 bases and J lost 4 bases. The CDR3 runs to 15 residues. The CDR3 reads CASRRGGGVPDTQYF. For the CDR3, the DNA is TGTGCCAGCAGGAGAGGCGGGGGGGTCCCAGATACGCAGTATTTT.

CDR3 sequence: CASSHGQNYNEQFF. The DNA for the CDR3 is TGTGCCAGCAGCCATGGACAGAACTACAATGAGCAGTTCTTC. The rearrangement joins TRBV14 to TRBJ2-1; maybe TRBD1 (6 bases). CDR1 and CDR2 (germline): SGHDN, FVKESK. CDR3 size: 14 residues. V was pared by 3 bases and J by 3 bases, with 9 bases between.

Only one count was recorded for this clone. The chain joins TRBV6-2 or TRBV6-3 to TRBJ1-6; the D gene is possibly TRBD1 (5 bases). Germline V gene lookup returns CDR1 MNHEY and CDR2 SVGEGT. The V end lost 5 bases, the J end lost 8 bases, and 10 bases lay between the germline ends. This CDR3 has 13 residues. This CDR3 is CASSGARHSPLHF. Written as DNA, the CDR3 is TGTGCCAGCAGTGGGGCCAGGCATTCACCCCTCCACTTT.

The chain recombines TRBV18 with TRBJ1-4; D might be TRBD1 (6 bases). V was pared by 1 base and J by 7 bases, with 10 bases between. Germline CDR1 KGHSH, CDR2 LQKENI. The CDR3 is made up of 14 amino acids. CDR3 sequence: CASSPLRGGEKLFF. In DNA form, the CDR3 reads TGTGCCAGCTCACCACTCAGGGGTGGTGAAAAACTGTTTTTT. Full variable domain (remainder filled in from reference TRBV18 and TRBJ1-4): NAGVMQNPRHLVRRRGQEARLRCSPMKGHSHVYWYRQLPEEGLKFMVYLQKENIIDESGMPKERFSAEFPKEGPSILRIQQVVRGDSAAYFCASSPLRGGEKLFFGSGTQLSVL.

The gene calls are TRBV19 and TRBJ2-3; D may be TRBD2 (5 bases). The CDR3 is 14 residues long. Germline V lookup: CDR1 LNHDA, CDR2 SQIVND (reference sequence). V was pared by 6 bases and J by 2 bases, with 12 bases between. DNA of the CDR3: TGTGCCAGTAGAGATCAAGCGGCCACAGATACGCAGTATTTT. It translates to CASRDQAATDTQYF.

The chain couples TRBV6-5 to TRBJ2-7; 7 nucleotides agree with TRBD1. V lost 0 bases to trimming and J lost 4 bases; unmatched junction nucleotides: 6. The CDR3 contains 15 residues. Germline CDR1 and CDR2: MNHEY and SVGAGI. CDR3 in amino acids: CASSYSGTVAYEQYF. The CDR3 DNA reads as TGTGCCAGCAGTTACTCCGGGACAGTGGCATACGAGCAGTACTTC.